This TCR beta chain was retrieved from a study of T cell changes during pregnancy in multiple sclerosis (dated by TCRdb to between 2018 and 2020). Background for the entire study: The study examined how the T cell repertoire changed over the course of pregnancy in women with multiple sclerosis.

Library method: the immunoSEQ multiplex PCR assay. The table was pulled from immuneACCESS by TCRdb, which kept in-frame rearrangements only. Such tables lose some clones; where checked, under half of the loss comes from unresolved V genes, and the rest has no known cause. In all, the sample holds about 65,000 clones, and approximately 92% of those were seen once. Approximately 2.8% of the sample is held by the ten biggest clonotypes. From the cysteine up to the phenylalanine, the CDR3 has a length of 15 residues. The retained sequence is limited to the CDR3, 45 bases, with the frame set at the first base. The germline V gene encodes CDR1 LGHNA and CDR2 YNFKEQ. Cut back by 3 bases and 6 bases, the V and J ends lie 17 bases apart. Comment on this clone: Its recognized antigen is unknown. No base qualities exist here, and no much larger clone lies one base off it.

The TCR originated in a female donor in good health, enrolled as a control in a pregnancy study. Sequencing was performed on CD8+ T cells from peripheral blood mononuclear cells, taken in the third trimester of pregnancy. The chain is encoded by TRBV4-2 joined to TRBJ1-2; the D gene is possibly TRBD1, with 6 bases matching. The CDR3 region reads CASSQAGDRIDGYTF. The base sequence is TGTGCCAGCAGCCAGGCAGGGGACCGGATCGATGGCTACACCTTC.